The present entry profiles one T cell receptor (beta chain) with its context. Trimming left V 5 bases short and J 3 bases short, with 19 bases between. The CDR3 consists of 16 residues. From germline, CDR1 is SEHNR and CDR2 FQNEAQ (reference sequence). These data belong to a study of blood T cell repertoires in COVID-19. Looking at the study overall: Acute and convalescent COVID-19 specimens originated in the United States, Italy and Spain. Sources were T cells, B-cell-depleted T cells, or PBMCs; the material itself was cDNA or gDNA.

The table came from immunoSEQ multiplex PCR; TCRdb's copy has only in-frame clones and leaves some out. The sample has roughly 240,000 clones; roughly nine tenths are singletons. V gene TRBV7-9 combines with J gene TRBJ1-1; TRBD1 is a possible D gene (6 bases). Sequenced material: peripheral blood. The source is a woman aged 55-70 years who had recovered from COVID-19. CDR3 sequence (DNA): TGTGCCAGCAGCAAGCGGGACACTCGGAGGGACACTGAAGCTTTCTTT. It translates to CASSKRDTRRDTEAFF.